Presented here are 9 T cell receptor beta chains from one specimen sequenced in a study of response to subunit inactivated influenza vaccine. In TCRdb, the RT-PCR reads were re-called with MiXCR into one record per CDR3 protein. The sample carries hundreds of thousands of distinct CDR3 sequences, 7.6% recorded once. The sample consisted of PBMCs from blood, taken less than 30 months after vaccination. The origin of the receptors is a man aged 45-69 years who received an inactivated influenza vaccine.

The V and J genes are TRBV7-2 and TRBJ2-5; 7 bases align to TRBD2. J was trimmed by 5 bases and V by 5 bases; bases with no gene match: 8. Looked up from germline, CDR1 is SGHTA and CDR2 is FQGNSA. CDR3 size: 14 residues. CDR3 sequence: CASSLGGRKETQYF. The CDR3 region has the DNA TGTGCCAGCAGCCTGGGGGGGAGAAAGGAGACCCAGTACTTC. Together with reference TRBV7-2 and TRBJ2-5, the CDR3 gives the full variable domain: GAGVSQSPSNKVTEKGKDVELRCDPISGHTALYWYRQSLGQGLEFLIYFQGNSAPDKSGLPSDRFSAERTGGSVSTLTIQRTQQEDSAVYLCASSLGGRKETQYFGPGTRLLVL.

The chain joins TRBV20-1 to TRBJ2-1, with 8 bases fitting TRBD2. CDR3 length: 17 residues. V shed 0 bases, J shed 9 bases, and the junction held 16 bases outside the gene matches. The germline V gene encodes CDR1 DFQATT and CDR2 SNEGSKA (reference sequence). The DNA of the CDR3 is TGCAGTGCTAGAGATCAAGCCCGGACTAGCCGGATGGCTGAGCAGTTCTTC. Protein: CSARDQARTSRMAEQFF.

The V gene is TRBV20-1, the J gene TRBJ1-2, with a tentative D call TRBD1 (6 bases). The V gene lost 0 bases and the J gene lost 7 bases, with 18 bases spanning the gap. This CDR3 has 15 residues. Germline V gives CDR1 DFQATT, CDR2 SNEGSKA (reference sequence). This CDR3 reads CSARDLVGAGAGYTF. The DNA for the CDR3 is TGCAGTGCTAGAGATTTGGTGGGGGCCGGGGCTGGCTACACCTTC.

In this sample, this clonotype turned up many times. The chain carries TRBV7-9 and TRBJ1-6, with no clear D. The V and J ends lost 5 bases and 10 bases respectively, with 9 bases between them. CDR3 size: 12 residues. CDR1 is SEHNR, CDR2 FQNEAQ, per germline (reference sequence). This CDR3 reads CASSREGSPLHF. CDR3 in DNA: TGTGCCAGCAGCAGGGAAGGGTCACCCCTCCACTTT. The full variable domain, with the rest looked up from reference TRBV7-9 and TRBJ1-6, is DTGVSQNPRHKITKRGQNVTFRCDPISEHNRLYWYRQTLGQGPEFLTYFQNEAQLEKSRLLSDRFSAERPKGSFSTLEIQRTEQGDSAMYLCASSREGSPLHFGNGTRLTVT.

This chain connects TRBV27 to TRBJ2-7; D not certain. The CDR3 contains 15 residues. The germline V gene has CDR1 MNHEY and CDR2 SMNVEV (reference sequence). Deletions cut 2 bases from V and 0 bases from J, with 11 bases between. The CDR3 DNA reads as TGTGCCAGCAGTTTAAGGCCGGTCAGCTCCTACGAGCAGTACTTC. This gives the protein CASSLRPVSSYEQYF.

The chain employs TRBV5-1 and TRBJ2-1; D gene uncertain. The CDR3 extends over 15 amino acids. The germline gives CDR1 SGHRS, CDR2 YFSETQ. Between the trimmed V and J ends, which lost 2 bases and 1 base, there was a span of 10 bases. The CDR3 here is CASSFMPASYNEQFF. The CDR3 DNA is TGCGCCAGCAGCTTTATGCCAGCATCCTACAATGAGCAGTTCTTC.

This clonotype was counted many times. The CDR3 sequence: CASSRNRGFEQYF. As DNA, the CDR3 is TGTGCCAGCAGCCGAAACAGGGGCTTCGAGCAGTACTTC. The chain links TRBV12-3 or TRBV12-4 to TRBJ2-7, with 7 bases that match TRBD1. J was trimmed by 6 bases and V by 6 bases; bases with no gene match: 8. The CDR3 is made up of 13 amino acids.

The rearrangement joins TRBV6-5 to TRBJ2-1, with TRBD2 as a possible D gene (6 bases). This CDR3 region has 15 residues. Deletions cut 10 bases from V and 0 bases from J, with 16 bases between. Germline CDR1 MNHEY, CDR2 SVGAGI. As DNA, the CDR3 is TGTGCCACCGGTTCCGGGGGACCCTCCTACAATGAGCAGTTCTTC. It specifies CATGSGGPSYNEQFF.

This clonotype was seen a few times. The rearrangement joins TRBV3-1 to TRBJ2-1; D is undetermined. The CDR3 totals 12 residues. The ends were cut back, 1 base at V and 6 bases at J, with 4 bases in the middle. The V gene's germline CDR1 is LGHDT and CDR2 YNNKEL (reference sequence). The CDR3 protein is CASSQVFNEQFF. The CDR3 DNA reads TGTGCCAGCAGCCAAGTCTTCAATGAGCAGTTCTTC.